Following are 13 T cell receptor beta chains from one sample sequenced in a study of OX40 agonist ivuxolimab in advanced cancers. Sequencing was performed with immunoSEQ multiplex PCR; in TCRdb, only in-frame clones are kept and a portion is missing. In the table there are about 9,000 clones, around 75% of which are singletons. Sequences were derived from CD4+ or CD8+ T cells sorted from blood, sampled in a trial of the OX40 agonist ivuxolimab. The receptors were sampled from an adult with an advanced solid tumor such as melanoma, head and neck, liver or kidney cancer.

The V and J genes are TRBV9 and TRBJ2-7; 7 bases are a match to TRBD1. Germline assignment: CDR1 SGDLS and CDR2 YYNGEE. The ends lost 3 bases at V and 2 bases at J; junction bases unmatched: 5. The CDR3 extends over 14 amino acids. DNA for the CDR3: TGTGCCAGCAGCGAGGGGGCGACTACCTACGAGCAGTACTTC. Encoded protein: CASSEGATTYEQYF.

This clone was detected only a few times. V and J are TRBV6-5 and TRBJ1-5; D is unresolved. The CDR3 sequence is 13 residues long. V was pared by 1 base and J by 5 bases, with 6 bases between. Germline CDR1 reads MNHEY; CDR2 reads SVGAGI. The CDR3 loop is CASSYWRDQPQHF. The CDR3 DNA reads as TGTGCCAGCAGTTACTGGAGGGATCAGCCCCAGCATTTT.

This clone was seen a few times. The chain has TRBV7-9 and TRBJ2-7; D is unresolved. The germline CDR1 and CDR2 sequences are SEHNR and FQNEAQ (reference sequence). The V and J ends lost 1 base and 5 bases respectively, with 12 bases between them. The CDR3 has 14 residues. This chain's CDR3 is CASSLETRRDEQYF. CDR3 coding DNA: TGTGCCAGCAGCTTAGAAACAAGAAGGGACGAGCAGTACTTC.

On this clone itself: Mismatch with germline at one junction end may stem from a read error. The V and J genes are TRBV29-1 and TRBJ1-2; perhaps TRBD1 as D (6 bases). The CDR3 covers 11 residues. Germline CDR1 reads SQVTM; CDR2 reads ANQGSEA. CDR3 sequence reads: CSVEEGGEVAF. The CDR3, as DNA: TGCAGCGTTGAAGAAGGGGGTGAGGTCGCCTTC.

The chain couples TRBV19 to TRBJ1-5; D is undetermined. V gave up 7 bases and J gave up 7 bases, with 5 bases separating them. The CDR3 loop spans 10 amino acids. Germline V gives CDR1 LNHDA, CDR2 SQIVND (reference sequence). This chain's CDR3 is CASKSQPQHF. Here the CDR3 DNA reads TGTGCCAGTAAGTCCCAGCCCCAGCATTTT. Filled out from reference TRBV19 and TRBJ1-5, the complete variable domain reads DGGITQSPKYLFRKEGQNVTLSCEQNLNHDAMYWYRQDPGQGLRLIYYSQIVNDFQKGDIAEGYSVSREKKESFPLTVTSAQKNPTAFYLCASKSQPQHFGDGTRLSIL.

This chain uses TRBV27 with TRBJ2-3; TRBD2 aligns across 7 bases. CDR3 size: 18 residues. The V segment lost 4 bases and the J segment 7 bases; nucleotides outside the gene matches: 20. Germline CDR1 and CDR2: MNHEY and SMNVEV (reference sequence). The CDR3, as DNA: TGTGCCAGCAGTTCAAACCAACCACCGGGACTACCTAAAAATACGCAGTATTTT. It translates to CASSSNQPPGLPKNTQYF.

V and J are TRBV27 and TRBJ2-3, with D possibly being TRBD1 (5 bases). This CDR3 contains 12 residues. V lost 9 bases to trimming and J lost 7 bases, with 14 bases between them. Germline CDR1 reads MNHEY; CDR2 reads SMNVEV (reference sequence). The CDR3 loop reads CASLGALNTQYF. CDR3 nucleotide sequence: TGTGCCAGTCTAGGGGCCCTCAATACGCAGTATTTT.

This clone was counted a few times. This chain joins TRBV6-1 and TRBJ2-7, with D possibly matching TRBD1 (5 bases). Germline V gene lookup returns CDR1 MNHNS and CDR2 SASEGT. CDR3 size: 12 residues. Trimming took 10 bases from V and 0 from J, leaving 10 bases between them. The CDR3 DNA follows: TGTGCCACCAGACAGACCTCCTACGAGCAGTACTTC. Translated: CATRQTSYEQYF.

V usage is TRBV1 and J usage is TRBJ2-4; the D call in the table, TRBD1, was not verified against the DNA. TRBV1 is assigned pseudogene status. The CDR3 is made up of 19 amino acids. The CDR3 sequence is CTSSQDAPEKTGAGNIQYF. The CDR3 coding sequence is TGCACCAGCAGCCAAGATGCACCTGAAAAGACAGGGGCGGGAAACATTCAGTACTTC.

This chain joins TRBV4-3 and TRBJ2-1, with D hard to call. The CDR3 is 16 residues long. Looked up from germline, CDR1 is LGHNA and CDR2 is YSLEER. Trimming stripped 3 bases from V and 7 bases from J, with 19 bases between. CDR3 DNA: TGCGCCAGCAGCCAGATGAACGGAGTCGTTATGAATGAGCAGTTCTTC. It codes for CASSQMNGVVMNEQFF.

The table lists this clone with a count of one. This chain links TRBV7-6 with TRBJ1-1, with D possibly TRBD1 on 5 matching bases. V lost 3 bases and J 7 bases, leaving 15 bases between the germline ends. The CDR3 covers 14 residues. Germline V gene sequence: CDR1 SGHVS, CDR2 FNYEAQ. CDR3 in DNA: TGTGCCAGCAGCTTCCGGACCGACGGGGGTGAAGCTTTCTTT. Residues: CASSFRTDGGEAFF.

The chain carries TRBV10-3 and TRBJ2-1; D is ambiguous. This CDR3 spans 15 amino acids. V was cut by 3 bases and J by 1 base, with 10 bases left in between. Germline assignment: CDR1 ENHRY and CDR2 SYGVKD. The CDR3 loop is CAISDRAESYNEQFF. The CDR3 bases are TGTGCCATCAGTGATCGGGCCGAGTCCTACAATGAGCAGTTCTTC.

This clone was counted a few times. V is TRBV20-1 and J is TRBJ1-2; D gene unclear. The CDR3 runs to 11 residues. Per germline, CDR1 DFQATT and CDR2 SNEGSKA (reference sequence). CDR3 sequence reads: CSATLAGGYTF. The CDR3 DNA follows: TGCAGCGCAACGCTCGCGGGAGGCTACACCTTC.